This T cell receptor beta chain was recorded in a study of immune evolution from preneoplasia to lung adenocarcinoma. In germline, CDR1 is MRHNA, CDR2 SNTAGT. This CDR3 comprises 13 residues. Trimming stripped 4 bases from V and 5 bases from J, with 8 bases between. TCRdb's copy holds only in-frame clones and misses some; the assay was immunoSEQ multiplex PCR. The sample includes some 8,000 clones, approximately 72% of them seen just once. This rearrangement joins TRBV6-4 to TRBJ2-2, with D possibly TRBD1 on 6 matching bases. The sequencing sample was made of FFPE lung adenocarcinoma in situ tissue. The sequence was collected from a donor at least 70 years old with lung adenocarcinoma. Some clones in this sample may be carry-over from other donors' samples. CDR3 region: CASSGTETGELFF. The CDR3 DNA follows: TGTGCCAGCAGTGGGACAGAGACCGGGGAGCTGTTTTTT.